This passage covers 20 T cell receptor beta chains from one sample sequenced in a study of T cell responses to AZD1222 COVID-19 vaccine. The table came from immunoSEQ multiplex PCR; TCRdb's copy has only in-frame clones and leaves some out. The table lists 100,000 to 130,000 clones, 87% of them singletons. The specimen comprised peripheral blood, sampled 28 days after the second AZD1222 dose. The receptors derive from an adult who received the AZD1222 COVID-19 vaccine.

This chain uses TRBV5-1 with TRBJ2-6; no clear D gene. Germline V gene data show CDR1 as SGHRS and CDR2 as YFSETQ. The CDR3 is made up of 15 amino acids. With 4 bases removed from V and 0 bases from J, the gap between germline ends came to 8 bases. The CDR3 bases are TGCGCCAGCAGCCCGCCAGTCTCTGGGGCCAACGTCCTGACTTTC. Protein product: CASSPPVSGANVLTF.

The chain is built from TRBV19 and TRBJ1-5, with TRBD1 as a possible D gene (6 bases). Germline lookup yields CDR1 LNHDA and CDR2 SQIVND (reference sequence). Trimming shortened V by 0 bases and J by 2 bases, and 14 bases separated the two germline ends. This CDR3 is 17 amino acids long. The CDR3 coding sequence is TGTGCCAGTAGTATAGATGTAATAGGGGGAGGCAATCAGCCCCAGCATTTT. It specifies CASSIDVIGGGNQPQHF. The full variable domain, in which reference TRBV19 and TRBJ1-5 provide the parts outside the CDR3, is DGGITQSPKYLFRKEGQNVTLSCEQNLNHDAMYWYRQDPGQGLRLIYYSQIVNDFQKGDIAEGYSVSREKKESFPLTVTSAQKNPTAFYLCASSIDVIGGGNQPQHFGDGTRLSIL.

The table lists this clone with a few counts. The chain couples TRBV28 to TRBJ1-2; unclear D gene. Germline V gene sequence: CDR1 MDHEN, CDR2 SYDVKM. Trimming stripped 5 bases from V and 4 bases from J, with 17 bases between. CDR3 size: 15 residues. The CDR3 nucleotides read TGTGCCAGCAGTCCACCTGCAAGACGAAGCTATGGCTACACCTTC. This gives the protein CASSPPARRSYGYTF.

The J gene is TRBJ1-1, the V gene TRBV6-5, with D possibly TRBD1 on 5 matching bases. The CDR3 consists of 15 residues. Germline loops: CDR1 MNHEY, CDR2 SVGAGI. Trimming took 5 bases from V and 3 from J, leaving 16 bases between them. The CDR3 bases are TGTGCCAGCAGTCCACCCACAGCGGGGGACACTGAAGCTTTCTTT. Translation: CASSPPTAGDTEAFF.

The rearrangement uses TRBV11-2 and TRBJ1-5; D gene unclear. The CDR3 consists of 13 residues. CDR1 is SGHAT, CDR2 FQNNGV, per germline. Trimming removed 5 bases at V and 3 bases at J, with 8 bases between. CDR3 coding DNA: TGTGCCAGCAGCCAGGACTTCAATCAGCCCCAGCATTTT. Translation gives CASSQDFNQPQHF. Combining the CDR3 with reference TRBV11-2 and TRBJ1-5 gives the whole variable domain EAGVAQSPRYKIIEKRQSVAFWCNPISGHATLYWYQQILGQGPKLLIQFQNNGVVDDSQLPKDRFSAERLKGVDSTLKIQPAKLEDSAVYLCASSQDFNQPQHFGDGTRLSIL.

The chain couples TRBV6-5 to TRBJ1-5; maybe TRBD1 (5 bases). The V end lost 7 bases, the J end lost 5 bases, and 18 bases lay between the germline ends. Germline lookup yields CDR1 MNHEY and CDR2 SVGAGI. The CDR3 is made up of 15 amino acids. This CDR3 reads CASTSGASPDQPQHF. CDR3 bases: TGTGCCAGCACCTCCGGGGCCTCCCCGGATCAGCCCCAGCATTTT.

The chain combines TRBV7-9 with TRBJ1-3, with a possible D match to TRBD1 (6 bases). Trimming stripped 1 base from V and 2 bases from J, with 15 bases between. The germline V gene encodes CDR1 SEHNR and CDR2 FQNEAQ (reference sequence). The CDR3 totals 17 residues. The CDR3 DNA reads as TGTGCCAGCAGCTTAGTACAGGGAGAAGGGACTGGAAACACCATATATTTT. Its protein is CASSLVQGEGTGNTIYF.

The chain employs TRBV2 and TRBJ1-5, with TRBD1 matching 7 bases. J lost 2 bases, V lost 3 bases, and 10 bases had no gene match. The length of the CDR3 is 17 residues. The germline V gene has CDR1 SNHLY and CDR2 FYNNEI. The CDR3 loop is CASSEGQTLKGNQPQHF. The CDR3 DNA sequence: TGTGCCAGCAGTGAGGGACAGACCCTAAAGGGCAATCAGCCCCAGCATTTT.

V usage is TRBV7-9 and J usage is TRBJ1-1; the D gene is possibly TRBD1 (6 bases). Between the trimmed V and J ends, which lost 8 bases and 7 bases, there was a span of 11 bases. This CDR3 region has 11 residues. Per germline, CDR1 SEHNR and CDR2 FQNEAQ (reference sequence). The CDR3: CASGEGGEAFF. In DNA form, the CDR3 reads TGTGCCAGCGGGGAGGGGGGTGAAGCTTTCTTT. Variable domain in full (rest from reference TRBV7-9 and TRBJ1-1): DTGVSQNPRHKITKRGQNVTFRCDPISEHNRLYWYRQTLGQGPEFLTYFQNEAQLEKSRLLSDRFSAERPKGSFSTLEIQRTEQGDSAMYLCASGEGGEAFFGQGTRLTVV.

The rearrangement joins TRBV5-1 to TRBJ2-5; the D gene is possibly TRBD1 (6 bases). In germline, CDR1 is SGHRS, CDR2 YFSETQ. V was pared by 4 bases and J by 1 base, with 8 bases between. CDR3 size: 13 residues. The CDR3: CASSQDSQETQYF. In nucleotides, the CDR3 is TGCGCCAGCAGCCAGGACAGCCAAGAGACCCAGTACTTC.

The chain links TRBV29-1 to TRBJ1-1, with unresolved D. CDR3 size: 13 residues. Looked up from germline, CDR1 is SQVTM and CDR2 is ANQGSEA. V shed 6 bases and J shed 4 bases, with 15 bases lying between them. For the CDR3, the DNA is TGCAGCGTAGGAAGCCCTTGGGCCACTGAAGCTTTCTTT. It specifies CSVGSPWATEAFF.

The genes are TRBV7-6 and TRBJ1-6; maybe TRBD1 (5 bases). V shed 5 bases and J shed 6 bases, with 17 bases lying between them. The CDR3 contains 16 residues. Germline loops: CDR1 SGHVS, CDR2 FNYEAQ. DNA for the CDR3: TGTGCCAGCAGCGAAGGCGGAACGGGACTTAATTCACCCCTCCACTTT. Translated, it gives CASSEGGTGLNSPLHF.

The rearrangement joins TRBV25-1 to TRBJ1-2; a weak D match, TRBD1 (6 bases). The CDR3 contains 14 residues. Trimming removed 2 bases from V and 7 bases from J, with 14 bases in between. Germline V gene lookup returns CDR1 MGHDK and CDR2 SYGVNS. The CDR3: CASSEAGGGGGYTF. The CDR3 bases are TGTGCCAGCAGTGAAGCCGGGGGCGGTGGTGGCTACACCTTC.

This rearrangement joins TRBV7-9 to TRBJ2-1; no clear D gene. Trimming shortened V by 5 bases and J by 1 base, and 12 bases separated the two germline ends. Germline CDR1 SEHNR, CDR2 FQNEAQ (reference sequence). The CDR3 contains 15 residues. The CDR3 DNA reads TGTGCCAGCAGCCCAACCCGTCATTCCTACAATGAGCAGTTCTTC. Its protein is CASSPTRHSYNEQFF.

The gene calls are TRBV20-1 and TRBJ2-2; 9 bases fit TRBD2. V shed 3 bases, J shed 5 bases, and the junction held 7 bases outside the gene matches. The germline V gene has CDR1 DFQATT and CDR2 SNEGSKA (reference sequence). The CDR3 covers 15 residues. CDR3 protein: CSASAGTSITGELFF. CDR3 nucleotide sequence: TGCAGTGCTAGTGCCGGGACTAGCATAACCGGGGAGCTGTTTTTT.

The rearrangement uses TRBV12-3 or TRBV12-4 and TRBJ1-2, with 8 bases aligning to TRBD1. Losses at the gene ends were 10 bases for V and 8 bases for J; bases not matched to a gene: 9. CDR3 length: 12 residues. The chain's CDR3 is CATQTGAEGYTF. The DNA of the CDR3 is TGTGCCACCCAGACAGGGGCGGAGGGCTACACCTTC.

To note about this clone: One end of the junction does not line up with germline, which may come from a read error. The CDR3 protein is CASSNSLAGVETQYF. CDR3 nucleotides: TGTGCCAGCAGTAACTCCCTAGCGGGCGTAGAGACCCAGTACTTC. The rearrangement uses TRBV6-5 and TRBJ2-5, with 8 bases fitting TRBD2. CDR3 length: 15 amino acids. The V gene's germline CDR1 is MNHEY and CDR2 SVGAGI.

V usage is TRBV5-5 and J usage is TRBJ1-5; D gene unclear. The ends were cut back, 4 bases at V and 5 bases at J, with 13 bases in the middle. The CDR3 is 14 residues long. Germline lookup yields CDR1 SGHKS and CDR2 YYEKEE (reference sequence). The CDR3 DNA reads TGTGCCAGCAGCGTTATCCTCGATGATCAGCCCCAGCATTTT. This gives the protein CASSVILDDQPQHF.

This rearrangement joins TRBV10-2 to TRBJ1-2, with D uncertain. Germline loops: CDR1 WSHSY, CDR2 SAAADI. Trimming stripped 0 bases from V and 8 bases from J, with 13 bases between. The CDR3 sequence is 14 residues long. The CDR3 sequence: CASSESPGLGGYTF. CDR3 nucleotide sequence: TGCGCCAGCAGTGAGTCGCCGGGCCTCGGGGGCTACACCTTC.

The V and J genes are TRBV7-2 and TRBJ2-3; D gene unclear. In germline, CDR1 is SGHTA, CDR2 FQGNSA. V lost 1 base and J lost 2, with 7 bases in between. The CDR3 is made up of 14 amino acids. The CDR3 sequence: CASSLDIFTDTQYF. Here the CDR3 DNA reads TGTGCCAGCAGCTTAGACATTTTCACAGATACGCAGTATTTT.